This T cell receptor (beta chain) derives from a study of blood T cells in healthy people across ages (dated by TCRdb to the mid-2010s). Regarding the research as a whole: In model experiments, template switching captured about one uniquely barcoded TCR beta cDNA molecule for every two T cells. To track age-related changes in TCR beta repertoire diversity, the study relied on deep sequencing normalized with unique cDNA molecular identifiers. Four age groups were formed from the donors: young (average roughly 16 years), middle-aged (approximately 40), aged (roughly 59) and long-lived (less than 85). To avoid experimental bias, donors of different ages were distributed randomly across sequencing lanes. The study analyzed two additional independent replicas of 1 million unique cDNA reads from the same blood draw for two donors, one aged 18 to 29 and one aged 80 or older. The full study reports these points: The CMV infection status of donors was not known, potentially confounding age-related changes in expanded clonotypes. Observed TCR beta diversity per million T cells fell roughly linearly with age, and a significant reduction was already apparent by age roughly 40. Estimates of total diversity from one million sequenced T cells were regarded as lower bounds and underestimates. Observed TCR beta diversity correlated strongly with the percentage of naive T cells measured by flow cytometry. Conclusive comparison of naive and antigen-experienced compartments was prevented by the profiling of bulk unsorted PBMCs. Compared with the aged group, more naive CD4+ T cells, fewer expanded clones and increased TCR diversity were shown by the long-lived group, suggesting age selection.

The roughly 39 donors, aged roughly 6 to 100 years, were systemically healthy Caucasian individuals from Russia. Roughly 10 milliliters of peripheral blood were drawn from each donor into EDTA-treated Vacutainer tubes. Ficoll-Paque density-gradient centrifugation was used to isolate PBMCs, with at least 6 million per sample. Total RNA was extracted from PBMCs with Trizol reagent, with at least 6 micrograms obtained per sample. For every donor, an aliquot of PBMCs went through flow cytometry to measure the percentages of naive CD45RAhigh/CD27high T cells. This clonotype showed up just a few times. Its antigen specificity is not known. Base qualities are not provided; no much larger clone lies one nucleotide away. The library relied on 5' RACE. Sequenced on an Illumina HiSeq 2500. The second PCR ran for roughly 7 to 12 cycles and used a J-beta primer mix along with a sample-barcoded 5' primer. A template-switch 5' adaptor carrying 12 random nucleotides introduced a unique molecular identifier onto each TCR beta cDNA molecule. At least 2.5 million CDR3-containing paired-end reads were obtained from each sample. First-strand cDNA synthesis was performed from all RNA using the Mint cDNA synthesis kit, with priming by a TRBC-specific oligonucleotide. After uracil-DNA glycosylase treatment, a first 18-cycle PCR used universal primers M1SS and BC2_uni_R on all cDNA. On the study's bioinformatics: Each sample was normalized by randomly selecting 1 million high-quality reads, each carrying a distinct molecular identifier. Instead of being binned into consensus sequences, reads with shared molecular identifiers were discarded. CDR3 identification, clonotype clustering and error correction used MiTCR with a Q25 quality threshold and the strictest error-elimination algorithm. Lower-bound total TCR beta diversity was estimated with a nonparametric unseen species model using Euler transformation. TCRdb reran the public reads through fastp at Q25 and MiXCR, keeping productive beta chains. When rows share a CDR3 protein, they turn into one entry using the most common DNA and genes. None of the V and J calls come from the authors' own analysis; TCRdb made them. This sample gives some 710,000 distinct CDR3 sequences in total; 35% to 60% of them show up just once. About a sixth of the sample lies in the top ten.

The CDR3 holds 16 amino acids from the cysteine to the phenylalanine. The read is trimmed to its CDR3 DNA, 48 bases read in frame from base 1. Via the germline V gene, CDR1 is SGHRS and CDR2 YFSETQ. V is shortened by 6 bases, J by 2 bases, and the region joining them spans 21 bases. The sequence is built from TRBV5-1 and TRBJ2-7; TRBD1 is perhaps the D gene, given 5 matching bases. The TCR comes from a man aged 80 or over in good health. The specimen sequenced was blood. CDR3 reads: CASTPLGQSQPYEQYF. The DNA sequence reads TGCGCCAGCACCCCTCTGGGGCAGTCCCAACCCTACGAGCAGTACTTC.